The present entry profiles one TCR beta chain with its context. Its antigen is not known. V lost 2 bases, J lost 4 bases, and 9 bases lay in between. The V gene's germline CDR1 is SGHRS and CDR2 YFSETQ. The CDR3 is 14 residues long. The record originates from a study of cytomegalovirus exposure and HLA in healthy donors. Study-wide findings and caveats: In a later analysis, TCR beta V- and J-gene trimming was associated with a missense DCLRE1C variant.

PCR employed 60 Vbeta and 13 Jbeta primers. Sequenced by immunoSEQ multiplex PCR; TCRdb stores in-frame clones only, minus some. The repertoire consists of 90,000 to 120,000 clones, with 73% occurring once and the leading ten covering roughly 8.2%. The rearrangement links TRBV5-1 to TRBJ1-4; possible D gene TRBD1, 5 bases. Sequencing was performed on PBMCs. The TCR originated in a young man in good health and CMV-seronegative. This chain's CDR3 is CASSFDSYNEKLFF. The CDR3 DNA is TGCGCCAGCAGCTTCGACAGTTATAATGAAAAACTGTTTTTT.